This entry features one TCR beta chain sequence. These data originate in a study of blood T cells in healthy people across ages. CDR1 is SGHDT and CDR2 is YYEEEE in the germline V gene. This CDR3 is built from 16 residues. Trimming pared 0 bases from V and 4 bases from J, leaving 14 bases between. A sample-barcoded 5' primer and a J-beta primer mix were used in a second PCR of roughly 7 to 12 cycles. The study obtained at least 2.5 million CDR3-containing paired-end reads from every sample. One entry per CDR3 protein, called by TCRdb with MiXCR from the 5' RACE reads. This table holds 1.2 million to 1.5 million distinct CDR3 sequences, roughly 60% found once.

Specimen: blood. The gene calls are TRBV5-6 and TRBJ2-1; D is possibly TRBD1 (6 bases). This receptor was taken from a man younger than 30 in good health. In DNA form, the CDR3 reads TGTGCCAGCAGCTTGGCGGAAGGGACACCTTACAATGAGCAGTTCTTC. Protein product: CASSLAEGTPYNEQFF. The full variable domain, its missing parts supplied by reference TRBV5-6 and TRBJ2-1, is DAGVTQSPTHLIKTRGQQVTLRCSPKSGHDTVSWYQQALGQGPQFIFQYYEEEERQRGNFPDRFSGHQFPNYSSELNVNALLLGDSALYLCASSLAEGTPYNEQFFGPGTRLTVL.